This T cell receptor beta chain was retrieved from a study of T cell responses to AZD1222 COVID-19 vaccine. V dropped 0 bases and J dropped 2 bases, with 9 bases sitting between them. This CDR3 comprises 14 residues. CDR1 and CDR2 from the germline V gene are SGHNT and YYREEE (reference sequence). A few counts support this clone. Clones were sequenced by immunoSEQ multiplex PCR, and TCRdb holds only the in-frame ones, with some missing. The data hold approximately 110,000 clones, with 70% to 90% observed a single time. The TCR was taken from an adult who received the AZD1222 COVID-19 vaccine. The sequences come from peripheral blood, collected 28 days after the second AZD1222 dose. The gene calls are TRBV5-4 and TRBJ2-7; a weak D match, TRBD2 (5 bases). CDR3 in DNA: TGTGCCAGCAGCTTGGCGGCGGGCACCTACGAGCAGTACTTC. As protein: CASSLAAGTYEQYF.